This TCR beta chain is from a study of blood T cell repertoires in COVID-19. The V end lost 0 bases, the J end lost 4 bases, and 12 bases lay between the germline ends. The germline V gene encodes CDR1 SGHTA and CDR2 FQGNSA. The CDR3 runs 16 residues. The repertoire was sequenced with immunoSEQ multiplex PCR; TCRdb's copy has only in-frame clones and lacks some. The sample lists about 350,000 clones, around 90% seen once, with approximately 3.5% in the top ten. The TCR comes from a woman younger than 30 who had recovered from COVID-19. Sequencing input: peripheral blood. The V and J genes are TRBV7-2 and TRBJ2-2; D might be TRBD2 (5 bases). CDR3 bases: TGTGCCAGCAGCTTAGCGGCGCGGGTACCCACCGGGGAGCTGTTTTTT. The encoded protein is CASSLAARVPTGELFF. Supplemented by reference TRBV7-2 and TRBJ2-2, the full variable domain reads GAGVSQSPSNKVTEKGKDVELRCDPISGHTALYWYRQSLGQGLEFLIYFQGNSAPDKSGLPSDRFSAERTGGSVSTLTIQRTQQEDSAVYLCASSLAARVPTGELFFGEGSRLTVL.